These 9 T cell receptor beta chains originate from one sample sequenced in a study of beta chain features in type 1 diabetes. Reverse transcription of all isolated RNA meant that expressed TCRB transcripts were sequenced. The data were produced by immunoSEQ multiplex PCR, yet TCRdb's version contains in-frame clones alone and is incomplete. This sample has fewer than 650,000 clones; 15% to 17% occur once, and the top ten carry roughly 0.098%. Material for sequencing was naive CD4+ T cells from blood. All receptors derive from a man between 18 and 35 years old in good health.

V gene TRBV12-5 combines with J gene TRBJ2-1; 9 bases line up with TRBD2. The V and J ends lost 1 base and 6 bases, in that order; junction bases with no gene match: 10. Per germline, CDR1 LGHNT and CDR2 FRNRAP. The CDR3 has 17 amino acids. CDR3 amino acids: CASGLGSGGRAPNEQFF. CDR3 nucleotide sequence: TGTGCTAGTGGTTTGGGTTCGGGCGGGAGGGCCCCCAATGAGCAGTTCTTC.

The rearrangement joins TRBV5-1 to TRBJ1-1; D is unresolved. Trimming pared 5 bases from V and 1 base from J, leaving 12 bases between. CDR1 is SGHRS, CDR2 YFSETQ, per germline. The CDR3 runs to 14 residues. The CDR3 sequence: CASSPLGGNTEAFF. CDR3 coding DNA: TGCGCCAGCAGTCCTCTAGGTGGGAACACTGAAGCTTTCTTT.

Comment on this clone: Other nucleotide sequences in the sample specify the same CDR3. The CDR3 bases are TGTGCCAGCAGCGTAGACGGGCGACGCACTGAAGCTTTCTTT. Residues: CASSVDGRRTEAFF. The rearrangement joins TRBV9 to TRBJ1-1, with D hard to call. V lost 0 bases and J 4 bases, leaving 10 bases between the germline ends. Looked up from germline, CDR1 is SGDLS and CDR2 is YYNGEE. The CDR3 spans 14 residues.

The sample holds a few counts of this clone. The chain recombines TRBV28 with TRBJ2-7, with 9 bases identical to TRBD1. Germline V lookup: CDR1 MDHEN, CDR2 SYDVKM. J was trimmed by 3 bases and V by 6 bases; bases with no gene match: 6. The CDR3 has 14 residues. Here the CDR3 reads CASRWTGEDYEQYF. CDR3 nucleotides: TGTGCCAGCAGGTGGACAGGGGAGGACTACGAGCAGTACTTC.

This clone was counted between two and nine times. This sample includes further DNA sequences coding for the same CDR3. The chain combines TRBV7-2 with TRBJ2-5; possibly TRBD2 for D (5 bases). Germline values: CDR1 SGHTA, CDR2 FQGNSA. This CDR3 has 14 amino acids. V lost 0 bases, J lost 5 bases, and 10 bases lay in between. The DNA of the CDR3 is TGTGCCAGCAGCTTAGCGGTGCGCGGGGAGACCCAGTACTTC. Its translation is CASSLAVRGETQYF.

This clone showed up just a few times. V gene TRBV15 combines with J gene TRBJ2-2, with 7 bases fitting TRBD1. The CDR3 covers 15 residues. The ends lost 4 bases at V and 5 bases at J; junction bases unmatched: 7. Germline CDR1 LNHNV, CDR2 YYDKDF (reference sequence). The CDR3 sequence is CATSKTGVGTGELFF. CDR3 bases: TGTGCCACCAGCAAAACAGGGGTTGGTACCGGGGAGCTGTTTTTT.

This chain links TRBV5-4 with TRBJ2-5; 7 bases line up with TRBD2. Germline trimming cut 4 bases from V and 5 bases from J; bases unmatched to any gene: 8. This CDR3 is built from 14 residues. The germline gives CDR1 SGHNT, CDR2 YYREEE (reference sequence). CDR3 coding DNA: TGTGCCAGCAGCGGGGACTACCGCCGTGAGACCCAGTACTTC. This codes for CASSGDYRRETQYF.

The chain links TRBV7-2 to TRBJ2-7; a weak D match, TRBD2 (6 bases). Germline V gene sequence: CDR1 SGHTA, CDR2 FQGNSA. V gave up 2 bases and J gave up 0 bases, with 11 bases separating them. There are 15 residues in the CDR3. The CDR3 nucleotides are TGTGCCAGCAGCTTACGACTAGGGGACTCCTACGAGCAGTACTTC. Residues: CASSLRLGDSYEQYF.

This clone has only a few counts. This sequence joins TRBV28 and TRBJ2-7, with D possibly matching TRBD1 (7 bases). The V end lost 1 base, the J end lost 3 bases, and 16 bases lay between the germline ends. Germline lookup yields CDR1 MDHEN and CDR2 SYDVKM. The CDR3 loop spans 16 amino acids. The CDR3 sequence: CASSLYPGGGYYEQYF. CDR3 coding DNA: TGTGCCAGCAGTTTATACCCAGGAGGGGGCTACTACGAGCAGTACTTC.